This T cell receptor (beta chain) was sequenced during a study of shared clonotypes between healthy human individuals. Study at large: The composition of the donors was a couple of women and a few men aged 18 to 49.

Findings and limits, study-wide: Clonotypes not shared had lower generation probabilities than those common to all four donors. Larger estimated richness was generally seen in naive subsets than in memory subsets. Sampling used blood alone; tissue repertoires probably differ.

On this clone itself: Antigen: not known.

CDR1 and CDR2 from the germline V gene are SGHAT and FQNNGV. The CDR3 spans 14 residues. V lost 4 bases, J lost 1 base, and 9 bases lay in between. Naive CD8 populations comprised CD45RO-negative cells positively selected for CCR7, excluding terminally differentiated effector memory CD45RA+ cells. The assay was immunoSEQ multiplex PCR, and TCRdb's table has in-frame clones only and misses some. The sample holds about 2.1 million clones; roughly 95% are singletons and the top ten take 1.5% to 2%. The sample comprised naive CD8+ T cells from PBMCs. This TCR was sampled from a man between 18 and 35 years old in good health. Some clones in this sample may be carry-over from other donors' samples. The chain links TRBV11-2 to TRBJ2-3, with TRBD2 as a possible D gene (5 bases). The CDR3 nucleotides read TGTGCCAGCAGCTCGACGCGGGGCACAGATACGCAGTATTTT. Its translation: CASSSTRGTDTQYF.